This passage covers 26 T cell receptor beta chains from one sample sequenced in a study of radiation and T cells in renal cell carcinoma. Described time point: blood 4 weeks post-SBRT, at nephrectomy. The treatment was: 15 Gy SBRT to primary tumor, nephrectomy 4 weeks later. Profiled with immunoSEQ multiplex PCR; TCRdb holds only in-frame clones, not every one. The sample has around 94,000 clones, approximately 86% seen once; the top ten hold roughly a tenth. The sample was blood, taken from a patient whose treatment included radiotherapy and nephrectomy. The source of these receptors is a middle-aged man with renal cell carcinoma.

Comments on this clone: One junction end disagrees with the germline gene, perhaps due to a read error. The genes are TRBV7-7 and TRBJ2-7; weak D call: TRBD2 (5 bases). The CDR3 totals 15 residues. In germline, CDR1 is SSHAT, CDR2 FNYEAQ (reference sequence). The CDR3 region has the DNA TGTGCTAGCAGCTTATCCGACCCGGGATTAAGAGAGCAGTACTTC. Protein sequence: CASSLSDPGLREQYF.

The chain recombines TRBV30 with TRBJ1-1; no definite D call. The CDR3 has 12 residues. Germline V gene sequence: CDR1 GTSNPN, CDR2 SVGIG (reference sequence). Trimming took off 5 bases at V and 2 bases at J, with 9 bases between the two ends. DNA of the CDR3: TGTGCCTGGTTACAGAGAAACACTGAAGCTTTCTTT. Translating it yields CAWLQRNTEAFF.

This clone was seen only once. This CDR3 is CTSSQGCRTWGSNQPQHF. DNA of the CDR3: TGCACCAGCAGCCAAGGCTGTAGGACGTGGGGTAGCAATCAGCCCCAGCATTTT. The chain recombines TRBV1 with TRBJ1-5. TRBV1 represents a pseudogene. The CDR3 extends over 18 amino acids.

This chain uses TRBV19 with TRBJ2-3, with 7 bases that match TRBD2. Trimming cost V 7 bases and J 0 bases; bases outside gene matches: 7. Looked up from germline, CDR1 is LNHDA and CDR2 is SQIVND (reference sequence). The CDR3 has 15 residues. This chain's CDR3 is CASKMTGGSTDTQYF. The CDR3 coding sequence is TGTGCCAGTAAGATGACGGGGGGAAGCACAGATACGCAGTATTTT. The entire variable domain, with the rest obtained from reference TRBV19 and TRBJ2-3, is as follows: DGGITQSPKYLFRKEGQNVTLSCEQNLNHDAMYWYRQDPGQGLRLIYYSQIVNDFQKGDIAEGYSVSREKKESFPLTVTSAQKNPTAFYLCASKMTGGSTDTQYFGPGTRLTVL.

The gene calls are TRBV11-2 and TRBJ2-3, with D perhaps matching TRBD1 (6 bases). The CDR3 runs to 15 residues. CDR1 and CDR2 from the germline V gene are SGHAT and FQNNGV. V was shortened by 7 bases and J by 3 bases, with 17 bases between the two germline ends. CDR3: CASKDRGTMTDTQYF. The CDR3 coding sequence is TGTGCCAGCAAGGATAGGGGGACCATGACAGATACGCAGTATTTT.

CDR3 amino acids: CASNRGTEAFF. In DNA form, the CDR3 reads TGTGCCAGCAATCGGGGCACTGAAGCTTTCTTT. The gene calls are TRBV6-1 and TRBJ1-1, with D uncertain. Germline V gene lookup returns CDR1 MNHNS and CDR2 SASEGT. The V and J ends lost 7 bases and 4 bases respectively, with 7 bases between them. CDR3 length equals 11 residues.

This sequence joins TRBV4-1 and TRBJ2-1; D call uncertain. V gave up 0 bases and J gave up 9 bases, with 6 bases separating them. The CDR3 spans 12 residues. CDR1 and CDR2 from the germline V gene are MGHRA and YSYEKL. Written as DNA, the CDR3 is TGCGCCAGCAGCCAAGATAGGTTTGAGCAGTTCTTC. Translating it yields CASSQDRFEQFF.

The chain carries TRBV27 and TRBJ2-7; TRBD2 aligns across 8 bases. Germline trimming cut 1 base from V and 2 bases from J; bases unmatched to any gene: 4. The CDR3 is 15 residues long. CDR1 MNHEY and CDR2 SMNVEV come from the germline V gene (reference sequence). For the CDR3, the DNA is TGTGCCAGCAGTTTATACGCGGGGGGTACCTACGAGCAGTACTTC. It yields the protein CASSLYAGGTYEQYF.

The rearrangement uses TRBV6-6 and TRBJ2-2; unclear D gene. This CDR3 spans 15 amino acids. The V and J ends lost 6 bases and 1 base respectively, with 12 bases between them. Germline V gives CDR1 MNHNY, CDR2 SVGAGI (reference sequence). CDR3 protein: CASSRPVGNTGELFF. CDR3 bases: TGTGCCAGCAGCCGCCCCGTGGGGAACACCGGGGAGCTGTTTTTT.

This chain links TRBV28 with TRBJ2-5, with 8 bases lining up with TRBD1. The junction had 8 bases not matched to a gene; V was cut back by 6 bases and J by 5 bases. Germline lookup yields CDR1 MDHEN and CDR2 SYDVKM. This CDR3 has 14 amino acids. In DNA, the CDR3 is TGTGCCAGCAGCCTCGGACAGGGCAGGGAGACCCAGTACTTC. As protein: CASSLGQGRETQYF.

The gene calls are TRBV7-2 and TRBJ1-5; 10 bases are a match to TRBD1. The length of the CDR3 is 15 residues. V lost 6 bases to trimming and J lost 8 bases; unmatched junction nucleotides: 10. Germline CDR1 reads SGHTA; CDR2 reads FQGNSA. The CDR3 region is CASRQSGQGREPQHF. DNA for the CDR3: TGTGCCAGCAGACAATCGGGACAGGGGAGGGAGCCCCAGCATTTT.

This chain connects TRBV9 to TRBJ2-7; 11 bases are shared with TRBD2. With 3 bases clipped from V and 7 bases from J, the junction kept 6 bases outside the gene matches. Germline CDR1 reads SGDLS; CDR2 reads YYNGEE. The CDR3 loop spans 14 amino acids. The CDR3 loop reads CASSASSGGLEQYF. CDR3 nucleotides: TGTGCCAGCAGCGCCTCTAGCGGGGGGCTTGAGCAGTACTTC.

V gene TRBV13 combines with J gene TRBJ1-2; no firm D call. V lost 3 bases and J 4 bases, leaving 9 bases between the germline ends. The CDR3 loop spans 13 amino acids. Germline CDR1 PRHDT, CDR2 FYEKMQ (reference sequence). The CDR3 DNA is TGTGCCAGCAGCTTCGACGATGCCTATGGCTACACCTTC. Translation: CASSFDDAYGYTF.

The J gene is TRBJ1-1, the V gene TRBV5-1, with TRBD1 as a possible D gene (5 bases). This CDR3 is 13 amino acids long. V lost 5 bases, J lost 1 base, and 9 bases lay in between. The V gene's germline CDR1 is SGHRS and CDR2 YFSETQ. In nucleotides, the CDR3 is TGCGCCAGCAGACAGGTGCCGAACACTGAAGCTTTCTTT. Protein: CASRQVPNTEAFF.

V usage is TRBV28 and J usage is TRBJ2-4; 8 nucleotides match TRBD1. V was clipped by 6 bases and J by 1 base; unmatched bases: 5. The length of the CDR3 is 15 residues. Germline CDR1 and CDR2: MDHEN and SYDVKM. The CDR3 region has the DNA TGTGCCAGCAGCAGGACAGGGACCGCCAAAAACATTCAGTACTTC. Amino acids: CASSRTGTAKNIQYF.

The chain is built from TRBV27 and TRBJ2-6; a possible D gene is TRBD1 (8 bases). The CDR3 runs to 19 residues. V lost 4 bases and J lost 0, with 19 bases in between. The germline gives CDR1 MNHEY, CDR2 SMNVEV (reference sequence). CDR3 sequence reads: CASSWTGRGFLSGANVLTF. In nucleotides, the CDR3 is TGTGCCAGCAGTTGGACAGGGAGGGGTTTCCTCTCTGGGGCCAACGTCCTGACTTTC.

CDR3 DNA sequence: TGCGCCAGCAGCGCGGGACCAGAGGGATGGGACACTGAAGCTTTCTTT. Translated: CASSAGPEGWDTEAFF. The rearrangement uses TRBV5-1 and TRBJ1-1, with a tentative D call TRBD1 (5 bases). Germline V gene lookup returns CDR1 SGHRS and CDR2 YFSETQ. V was cut by 4 bases and J by 3 bases, with 19 bases left in between. This CDR3 has 16 residues.

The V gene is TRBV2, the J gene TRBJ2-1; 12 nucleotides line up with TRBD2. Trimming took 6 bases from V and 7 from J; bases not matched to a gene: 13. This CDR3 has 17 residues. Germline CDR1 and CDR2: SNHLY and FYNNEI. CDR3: CASSPIRGLAGPNEQFF. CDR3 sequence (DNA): TGTGCCAGCAGCCCTATCAGGGGACTAGCGGGTCCTAATGAGCAGTTCTTC. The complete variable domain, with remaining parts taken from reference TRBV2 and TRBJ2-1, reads EPEVTQTPSHQVTQMGQEVILRCVPISNHLYFYWYRQILGQKVEFLVSFYNNEISEKSEIFDDQFSVERPDGSNFTLKIRSTKLEDSAMYFCASSPIRGLAGPNEQFFGPGTRLTVL.

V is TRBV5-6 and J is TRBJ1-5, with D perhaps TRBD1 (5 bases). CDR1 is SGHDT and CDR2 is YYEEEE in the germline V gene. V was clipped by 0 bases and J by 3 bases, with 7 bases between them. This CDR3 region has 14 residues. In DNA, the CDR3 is TGTGCCAGCAGCTTGGGACAGAACAATCAGCCCCAGCATTTT. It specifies CASSLGQNNQPQHF.

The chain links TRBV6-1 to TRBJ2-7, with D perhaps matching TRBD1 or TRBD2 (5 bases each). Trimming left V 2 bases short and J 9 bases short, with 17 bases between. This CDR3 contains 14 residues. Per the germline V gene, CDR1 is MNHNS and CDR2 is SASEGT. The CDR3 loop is CASSERRFGDGQYF. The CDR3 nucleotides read TGTGCCAGCAGTGAACGTAGGTTCGGGGACGGGCAGTACTTC.

The CDR3 nucleotides read TGTGCCAGCAGTCCCAGACAGGGTGTCTATGGCTACACCTTC. Amino acid sequence: CASSPRQGVYGYTF. V and J are TRBV27 and TRBJ1-2; 7 bases line up with TRBD1. J gave up 4 bases and V 5 bases, and 7 bases lay outside the gene matches. The CDR3 is made up of 14 amino acids. The germline V gene has CDR1 MNHEY and CDR2 SMNVEV (reference sequence).

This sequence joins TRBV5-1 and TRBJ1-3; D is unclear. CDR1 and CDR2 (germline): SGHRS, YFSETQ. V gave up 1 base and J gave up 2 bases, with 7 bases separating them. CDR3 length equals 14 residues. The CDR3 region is CASSLYGTGNTIYF. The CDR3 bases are TGCGCCAGCAGCTTGTACGGGACTGGAAACACCATATATTTT.

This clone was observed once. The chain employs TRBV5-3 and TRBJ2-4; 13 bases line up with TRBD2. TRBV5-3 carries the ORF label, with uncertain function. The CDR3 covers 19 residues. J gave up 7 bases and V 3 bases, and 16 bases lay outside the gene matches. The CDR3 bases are TGTGCCAGAAGCTCCCTTTCAATACTAGCGGGAGGGCCACAGAACATTCAGTACTTC. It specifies CARSSLSILAGGPQNIQYF.

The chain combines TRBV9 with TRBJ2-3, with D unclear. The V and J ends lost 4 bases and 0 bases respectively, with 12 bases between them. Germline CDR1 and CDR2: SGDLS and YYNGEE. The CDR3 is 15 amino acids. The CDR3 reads CASSPRPGSTDTQYF. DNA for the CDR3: TGTGCCAGCAGCCCCAGACCCGGCAGCACAGATACGCAGTATTTT.

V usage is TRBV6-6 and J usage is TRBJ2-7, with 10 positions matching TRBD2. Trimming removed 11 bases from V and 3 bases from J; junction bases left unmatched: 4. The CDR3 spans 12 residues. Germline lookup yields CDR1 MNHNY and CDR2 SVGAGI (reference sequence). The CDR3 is CAVRTSGYEQYF. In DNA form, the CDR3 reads TGTGCCGTTAGGACTAGCGGCTACGAGCAGTACTTC.

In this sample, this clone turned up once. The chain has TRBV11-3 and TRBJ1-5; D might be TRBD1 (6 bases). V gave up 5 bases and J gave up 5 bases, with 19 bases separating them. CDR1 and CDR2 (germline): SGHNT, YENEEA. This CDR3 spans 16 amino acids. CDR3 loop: CASSQCTGKSHQPQHF. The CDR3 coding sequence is TGTGCCAGCAGCCAGTGCACAGGGAAATCCCATCAGCCCCAGCATTTT. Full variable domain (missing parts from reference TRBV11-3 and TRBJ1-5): EAGVVQSPRYKIIEKKQPVAFWCNPISGHNTLYWYLQNLGQGPELLIRYENEEAVDDSQLPKDRFSAERLKGVDSTLKIQPAELGDSAVYLCASSQCTGKSHQPQHFGDGTRLSIL.